Following are 19 T cell receptor beta chains from one sample sequenced in a study of human T cells and chemical hapten exposure. Via MiXCR, TCRdb re-called the RACE reads, giving one row per CDR3 protein. The sample has 35,000 to 45,000 distinct CDR3 sequences; 10% to 15% are singletons. Time point reported: pre-sensitization, week 0. Treatment described: therapeutic diphenylcyclopropenone sensitization with weekly scalp DPC. The authors' total RNA extraction used unfractionated whole blood. Sequenced here: whole blood, sampled in connection with sensitization to the hapten diphenylcyclopropenone (DPC). These receptors were collected from a woman between 40 and 55 years old with alopecia areata. Some clones in this sample may be carry-over from other donors' samples.

The chain combines TRBV29-1 with TRBJ2-3, with D perhaps matching TRBD2 (7 bases). Trimming took off 6 bases at V and 3 bases at J, with 19 bases between the two ends. This CDR3 region has 15 residues. Per the germline V gene, CDR1 is SQVTM and CDR2 is ANQGSEA. The CDR3 region has the DNA TGCAGCGTGGGGGCGGGAGTATCCAAGACAGATACGCAGTATTTT. This sequence encodes CSVGAGVSKTDTQYF.

This clonotype was seen at least ten times. This CDR3 reads CASSVAGDEQFF. Written as DNA, the CDR3 is TGTGCCAGCAGCGTAGCAGGGGATGAGCAGTTCTTC. This sequence joins TRBV9 and TRBJ2-1, with D perhaps TRBD1 (6 bases). In germline, CDR1 is SGDLS, CDR2 YYNGEE. V gave up 0 bases and J gave up 8 bases, with 6 bases separating them. The CDR3 sequence is 12 residues long.

This clonotype appeared many times. The chain couples TRBV10-3 to TRBJ1-3; D is unclear. The CDR3 extends over 15 amino acids. Germline V CDR1 and CDR2: ENHRY, SYGVKD. V gave up 6 bases and J gave up 0 bases, with 12 bases separating them. CDR3 bases: TGTGCCATCAGGGAAGGTGATAGCTCTGGAAACACCATATATTTT. This codes for CAIREGDSSGNTIYF.

Sample share makes this clonotype medium-sized. The gene calls are TRBV4-3 and TRBJ1-2; D may be TRBD1 (5 bases). The length of the CDR3 is 15 residues. The germline gives CDR1 LGHNA, CDR2 YSLEER. With 0 bases removed from V and 4 bases from J, the gap between germline ends came to 12 bases. The CDR3: CASSQDSQGRYGYTF. CDR3 DNA: TGCGCCAGCAGCCAAGATTCCCAGGGCCGCTATGGCTACACCTTC.

The chain employs TRBV29-1 and TRBJ2-5; tentative D call: TRBD2 (6 bases). This CDR3 spans 14 amino acids. Between the trimmed V and J ends, which lost 4 bases and 3 bases, there was a span of 15 bases. The germline V gene has CDR1 SQVTM and CDR2 ANQGSEA. The CDR3: CSVAGLLKEETQYF. The CDR3 DNA follows: TGCAGCGTTGCGGGACTCCTCAAGGAAGAGACCCAGTACTTC.

At least ten counts were recorded for this clonotype. The rearrangement links TRBV29-1 to TRBJ2-5; a weak D match, TRBD2 (5 bases). The CDR3 runs to 14 residues. The V gene lost 0 bases and the J gene lost 2 bases, with 10 bases spanning the gap. Germline V CDR1 and CDR2: SQVTM, ANQGSEA. The CDR3 coding sequence is TGCAGCGTTGAAGATGTGGACTCGCAAGAGACCCAGTACTTC. It specifies CSVEDVDSQETQYF.

This clonotype came up many times. The V gene is TRBV6-2 or TRBV6-3, the J gene TRBJ2-7; D is unresolved. Germline CDR1 and CDR2: MNHEY and SVGEGT. V lost 8 bases, J lost 4 bases, and 9 bases lay in between. CDR3 length equals 11 residues. The CDR3 DNA reads TGTGCCAGCGGAGTTGGGTACGAGCAGTACTTC. This codes for CASGVGYEQYF.

This clonotype was observed many times. The chain has TRBV9 and TRBJ1-1; D is unclear. The CDR3 loop spans 13 amino acids. Per germline, CDR1 SGDLS and CDR2 YYNGEE. Trimming left V 4 bases short and J 6 bases short, with 13 bases between. CDR3 sequence reads: CASSIDVSAEAFF. CDR3 DNA: TGTGCCAGCAGCATAGACGTGAGTGCTGAAGCTTTCTTT.

In its sample, this clonotype was seen many times. The CDR3 DNA sequence: TGTGCCAGAACCGCCTTCGAGCAGTACTTC. It yields the protein CARTAFEQYF. The genes are TRBV27 and TRBJ2-7; D unresolved. Germline V gene sequence: CDR1 MNHEY, CDR2 SMNVEV (reference sequence). CDR3 length: 10 amino acids. V was trimmed by 9 bases and J by 6 bases, leaving 9 bases between them.

This clonotype occurred a few times. The chain links TRBV7-9 to TRBJ1-1, with 7 positions matching TRBD1. Germline loops: CDR1 SEHNR, CDR2 FQNEAQ (reference sequence). The J segment lost 0 bases and the V segment lost 6 bases, leaving 7 bases of the junction unmatched. The CDR3 loop spans 15 amino acids. The CDR3 here is CASSHGDSLNTEAFF. In DNA, the CDR3 is TGTGCCAGCAGTCACGGGGACAGCTTGAACACTGAAGCTTTCTTT. Filled out from reference TRBV7-9 and TRBJ1-1, the complete variable domain reads DTGVSQNPRHKITKRGQNVTFRCDPISEHNRLYWYRQTLGQGPEFLTYFQNEAQLEKSRLLSDRFSAERPKGSFSTLEIQRTEQGDSAMYLCASSHGDSLNTEAFFGQGTRLTVV.

This clonotype was observed many times. The genes are TRBV19 and TRBJ2-1, with D perhaps matching TRBD2 (6 bases). V was shortened by 2 bases and J by 5 bases, with 7 bases between the two germline ends. This CDR3 spans 13 amino acids. Germline CDR1 LNHDA, CDR2 SQIVND (reference sequence). The CDR3 here is CASSISGDNEQFF. CDR3 DNA: TGTGCCAGTAGTATATCGGGAGACAATGAGCAGTTCTTC.

This clonotype was picked up many times. The J gene is TRBJ1-5, the V gene TRBV7-9; possible D gene TRBD1, 5 bases. The CDR3 contains 16 residues. Germline-derived CDR1 and CDR2 are SEHNR and FQNEAQ (reference sequence). V was clipped by 1 base and J by 1 base, with 11 bases between them. CDR3 residues: CASSLVGGASNQPQHF. For the CDR3, the DNA is TGTGCCAGCAGCTTAGTAGGAGGGGCCAGCAATCAGCCCCAGCATTTT. Filled out from reference TRBV7-9 and TRBJ1-5, the complete variable domain reads DTGVSQNPRHKITKRGQNVTFRCDPISEHNRLYWYRQTLGQGPEFLTYFQNEAQLEKSRLLSDRFSAERPKGSFSTLEIQRTEQGDSAMYLCASSLVGGASNQPQHFGDGTRLSIL.

Points on this clonotype: This sequence may be a read error, since a much larger clone differs from it by one base. The rearrangement uses TRBV28 and TRBJ2-4; D not certain. This CDR3 comprises 14 residues. Germline V lookup: CDR1 MDHEN, CDR2 SYDVKM. The CDR3 loop is CTSSVVIGKNIQYF. The CDR3 coding sequence is TGTACCAGCTCGGTAGTTATTGGCAAAAACATTCAGTACTTC.

This clonotype was recorded many times. CDR3 amino acids: CASMDSGANVLTF. In nucleotides, the CDR3 is TGTGCCAGCATGGATTCTGGGGCCAACGTCCTGACTTTC. The genes are TRBV27 and TRBJ2-6; D remains ambiguous. The CDR3 spans 13 residues. The V end was cut by 7 bases, the J end by 1 base, with 5 bases between. The germline V gene encodes CDR1 MNHEY and CDR2 SMNVEV (reference sequence).

The chain is built from TRBV15 and TRBJ2-2; possibly TRBD2 for D (5 bases). Trimming shortened V by 0 bases and J by 4 bases, and 15 bases separated the two germline ends. This CDR3 has 17 residues. The germline V gene encodes CDR1 LNHNV and CDR2 YYDKDF (reference sequence). CDR3 sequence (DNA): TGTGCCACCAGCAGAGATCGGGGTAGCTGGGGCACCGGGGAGCTGTTTTTT. This sequence encodes CATSRDRGSWGTGELFF.

CDR3 DNA: TGCAGTGCTAGGGACTTCTACAATGAGCAGTTCTTC. Translated, it gives CSARDFYNEQFF. The V gene is TRBV20-1, the J gene TRBJ2-1; D possibly corresponds to TRBD2 (5 bases). The CDR3 sequence is 12 residues long. Per the germline V gene, CDR1 is DFQATT and CDR2 is SNEGSKA (reference sequence). V lost 3 bases to trimming and J lost 3 bases, with 6 bases between them.

In this sample, this clonotype turned up many times. An end of the junction differs from the germline gene, which may be a read error. The J gene is TRBJ1-1, the V gene TRBV6-6; TRBD1 agrees at 9 bases. The CDR3 has 14 amino acids. Germline V gene data show CDR1 as MNHNY and CDR2 as SVGAGI (reference sequence). CDR3 DNA sequence: TGTGCCAGCACCCAGCCAGGGACAGGGATTGAAGTTTTCTTT. It encodes CASTQPGTGIEVFF.

This clonotype appeared many times. The chain couples TRBV29-1 to TRBJ2-5, with D tentatively TRBD2 (6 bases). Germline lookup yields CDR1 SQVTM and CDR2 ANQGSEA. CDR3 size: 13 residues. V was pared by 2 bases and J by 5 bases, with 12 bases between. This chain's CDR3 is CSVEPLRGETQYF. The CDR3 DNA reads as TGCAGCGTTGAACCCCTTCGGGGGGAGACCCAGTACTTC. Full variable domain (missing parts from reference TRBV29-1 and TRBJ2-5): SAVISQKPSRDICQRGTSLTIQCQVDSQVTMMFWYRQQPGQSLTLIATANQGSEATYESGFVIDKFPISRPNLTFSTLTVSNMSPEDSSIYLCSVEPLRGETQYFGPGTRLLVL.

As regards this clonotype: One base away lies a much larger clone, so this may be a sequencing read error. The CDR3 loop reads CSARDLSWSTDTQYF. CDR3 nucleotide sequence: TGCAGTGCTAGAGATCTTAGCTGGAGCACAGATACGCAGTATTTT. V gene TRBV20-1 combines with J gene TRBJ2-3; D is unresolved. Germline CDR1 reads DFQATT; CDR2 reads SNEGSKA (reference sequence). Trimming left V 0 bases short and J 0 bases short, with 10 bases between. The CDR3 is 15 residues long.